These 26 T cell receptor beta chains came from one sample sequenced in a study of blood T cell repertoires in COVID-19. TCRdb's copy holds only in-frame clones and misses some; the assay was immunoSEQ multiplex PCR. Of hundreds of thousands of clones detected, 89% appear once; the ten largest clones hold around 0.92%. Sample: peripheral blood. The receptors originated from a man between 18 and 35 years old with COVID-19, enrolled during active disease.

This clone was detected once. V is TRBV2 and J is TRBJ1-1, with no clear D. In germline, CDR1 is SNHLY, CDR2 FYNNEI. This CDR3 spans 12 amino acids. V was cut by 8 bases and J by 4 bases, with 11 bases left in between. The CDR3 DNA sequence: TGTGCCAGCCGACTTTTTGGCACTGAAGCTTTCTTT. Residues: CASRLFGTEAFF. The full variable domain, rest sourced from reference TRBV2 and TRBJ1-1, is EPEVTQTPSHQVTQMGQEVILRCVPISNHLYFYWYRQILGQKVEFLVSFYNNEISEKSEIFDDQFSVERPDGSNFTLKIRSTKLEDSAMYFCASRLFGTEAFFGQGTRLTVV.

The chain links TRBV14 to TRBJ2-1; 9 nucleotides align to TRBD2. The germline gives CDR1 SGHDN, CDR2 FVKESK. This CDR3 region has 14 residues. Trimming at V came to 8 bases and at J to 5 bases, leaving 7 bases not matched to a gene. The CDR3 sequence is CASERRGGDNEQFF. The CDR3 nucleotides read TGTGCCAGCGAACGACGCGGGGGGGACAATGAGCAGTTCTTC.

The gene calls are TRBV7-9 and TRBJ1-2; no firm D call. V gave up 5 bases and J gave up 3 bases, with 10 bases separating them. The CDR3 is 13 residues long. Germline assignment: CDR1 SEHNR and CDR2 FQNEAQ (reference sequence). CDR3 sequence: CASSPGLHYGYTF. DNA of the CDR3: TGTGCCAGCAGCCCCGGACTGCACTATGGCTACACCTTC.

Of note for this clone: The same CDR3 arises from other DNA sequences in this sample as well. The chain combines TRBV7-9 with TRBJ2-3, with a tentative D call TRBD2 (6 bases). The germline gives CDR1 SEHNR, CDR2 FQNEAQ (reference sequence). This CDR3 comprises 16 residues. The ends were cut back, 3 bases at V and 1 base at J, with 14 bases in the middle. CDR3 DNA: TGTGCCAGCAGCTTCCTGGAGGGCCCCGGCACAGATACGCAGTATTTT. Its protein product is CASSFLEGPGTDTQYF. Using reference TRBV7-9 and TRBJ2-3 for the parts outside the CDR3, the full variable domain is DTGVSQNPRHKITKRGQNVTFRCDPISEHNRLYWYRQTLGQGPEFLTYFQNEAQLEKSRLLSDRFSAERPKGSFSTLEIQRTEQGDSAMYLCASSFLEGPGTDTQYFGPGTRLTVL.

The chain combines TRBV11-3 with TRBJ2-1; D is possibly TRBD2 (6 bases). V gave up 0 bases and J gave up 5 bases, with 14 bases separating them. The CDR3 consists of 16 residues. Germline CDR1 is SGHNT and CDR2 is YENEEA. The CDR3 is CASSLEGSGLHNEQFF. The CDR3 DNA follows: TGTGCCAGCAGCTTAGAGGGATCGGGACTGCACAATGAGCAGTTCTTC.

Notes on this clone: Additional DNA sequences in this sample encode the identical CDR3. The genes are TRBV5-4 and TRBJ2-1; the match to TRBD2 covers 11 bases. V shed 3 bases and J 5 bases; nucleotides not matched to a gene: 4. The CDR3 contains 15 residues. Germline V gene data show CDR1 as SGHNT and CDR2 as YYREEE (reference sequence). In DNA form, the CDR3 reads TGTGCCAGCAGCTCCCGACTAGCGGGAAACAATGAGCAGTTCTTC. This sequence encodes CASSSRLAGNNEQFF.

The chain joins TRBV12-3 or TRBV12-4 to TRBJ2-1, with a weak D call TRBD1 (5 bases). The V and J ends lost 5 bases and 14 bases respectively, with 16 bases between them. CDR3 length: 12 residues. CDR3 DNA: TGTGCCAGCAGTCTCCAGGGAATAACGGAGTTCTTC. As protein: CASSLQGITEFF.

The rearrangement links TRBV9 to TRBJ2-1; D is perhaps TRBD2 (6 bases). Germline V gene lookup returns CDR1 SGDLS and CDR2 YYNGEE. The CDR3 totals 14 residues. V dropped 0 bases and J dropped 11 bases, with 15 bases sitting between them. CDR3 amino acids: CASSVEIGGEKQFF. The CDR3 DNA is TGTGCCAGCAGCGTAGAAATTGGCGGGGAGAAGCAGTTCTTC. Complete variable domain (other parts from reference TRBV9 and TRBJ2-1): DSGVTQTPKHLITATGQRVTLRCSPRSGDLSVYWYQQSLDQGLQFLIQYYNGEERAKGNILERFSAQQFPDLHSELNLSSLELGDSALYFCASSVEIGGEKQFFGPGTRLTVL.

This clone was found once. V and J are TRBV5-6 and TRBJ2-7, with D maybe TRBD2 (7 bases). This CDR3 has 16 residues. Germline V gene data show CDR1 as SGHDT and CDR2 as YYEEEE. Between the trimmed V and J ends, which lost 6 bases and 0 bases, there was a span of 19 bases. The CDR3 region has the DNA TGTGCCAGCACCTCTCGGGGGGCCCCGAGCTCCTACGAGCAGTACTTC. Its protein product is CASTSRGAPSSYEQYF.

In its sample, this clone was seen many times. CDR3 amino acids: CASSWAASQRNQPQHF. CDR3 coding DNA: TGTGCCAGCAGTTGGGCAGCCTCCCAACGCAATCAGCCCCAGCATTTT. The gene calls are TRBV6-6 and TRBJ1-5; D unresolved. This CDR3 region has 16 residues. Trimming stripped 4 bases from V and 2 bases from J, with 15 bases between. CDR1 and CDR2 (germline): MNHNY, SVGAGI (reference sequence).

V is TRBV18 and J is TRBJ1-3; D call uncertain. V was shortened by 1 base and J by 2 bases, with 9 bases between the two germline ends. The CDR3 has 15 residues. The germline CDR1 and CDR2 sequences are KGHSH and LQKENI. The CDR3 reads CASSPQAEPGNTIYF. The CDR3 DNA sequence: TGTGCCAGCTCACCACAGGCGGAGCCTGGAAACACCATATATTTT.

The rearrangement joins TRBV6-5 to TRBJ1-2; D gene ambiguous. Germline V lookup: CDR1 MNHEY, CDR2 SVGAGI. Trimming stripped 2 bases from V and 1 base from J, with 8 bases between. This CDR3 is built from 14 residues. Written as DNA, the CDR3 is TGTGCCAGCAGTTACGGGCAGAATAACTATGGCTACACCTTC. Protein sequence: CASSYGQNNYGYTF.

This sequence joins TRBV11-3 and TRBJ2-2; 11 bases fit TRBD1. The germline V gene has CDR1 SGHNT and CDR2 YENEEA. The CDR3 is 12 amino acids. V lost 5 bases, J lost 13 bases, and 3 bases stayed unmatched. CDR3 amino acids: CASSRTGGGLFF. The CDR3 DNA sequence: TGTGCCAGCAGCCGGACAGGGGGCGGGCTGTTTTTT.

The rearrangement links TRBV19 to TRBJ2-3, with 7 bases lining up with TRBD2. Per the germline V gene, CDR1 is LNHDA and CDR2 is SQIVND (reference sequence). The CDR3 has 15 amino acids. J lost 0 bases, V lost 3 bases, and 3 bases had no gene match. CDR3 protein: CASSIWGGSTDTQYF. As DNA, the CDR3 is TGTGCCAGTAGTATCTGGGGAGGGAGCACAGATACGCAGTATTTT.

The chain employs TRBV19 and TRBJ2-7; 7 bases fit TRBD2. The CDR3 consists of 14 residues. V was clipped by 3 bases and J by 2 bases; unmatched bases: 4. Germline V gene sequence: CDR1 LNHDA, CDR2 SQIVND (reference sequence). The CDR3 reads CASSMSGIAYEQYF. The CDR3 DNA reads TGTGCCAGTAGTATGAGCGGGATCGCCTACGAGCAGTACTTC.

The chain has TRBV4-1 and TRBJ2-4; D ambiguous. CDR1 MGHRA and CDR2 YSYEKL come from the germline V gene. The CDR3 is 16 residues long. V was trimmed by 1 base and J by 0 bases, leaving 10 bases between them. The CDR3 here is CASSQADTLAKNIQYF. CDR3 sequence (DNA): TGCGCCAGCAGCCAAGCAGACACCCTAGCCAAAAACATTCAGTACTTC.

The chain employs TRBV28 and TRBJ2-7, with 7 bases fitting TRBD1. The CDR3 loop spans 14 amino acids. With 5 bases clipped from V and 4 bases from J, the junction kept 8 bases outside the gene matches. From germline, CDR1 is MDHEN and CDR2 SYDVKM. CDR3 DNA: TGTGCCAGCAGTCCCAGGGACAGTGATTACGAGCAGTACTTC. Protein sequence: CASSPRDSDYEQYF. The whole variable domain, remainder taken from reference TRBV28 and TRBJ2-7, is DVKVTQSSRYLVKRTGEKVFLECVQDMDHENMFWYRQDPGLGLRLIYFSYDVKMKEKGDIPEGYSVSREKKERFSLILESASTNQTSMYLCASSPRDSDYEQYFGPGTRLTVT.

The genes are TRBV2 and TRBJ1-2, with 8 bases fitting TRBD1. The CDR3 sequence is 13 residues long. V was clipped by 6 bases and J by 6 bases; unmatched bases: 6. Germline values: CDR1 SNHLY, CDR2 FYNNEI. CDR3 bases: TGTGCCAGCAGCGCAGGGGGCTGGAATGGCTACACCTTC. Translating it yields CASSAGGWNGYTF.

This clone was detected once. The chain joins TRBV6-1 to TRBJ1-2, with D possibly TRBD1 on 5 matching bases. CDR1 and CDR2 (germline): MNHNS, SASEGT. Trimming cost V 1 base and J 4 bases, with 10 bases left between them. This CDR3 region has 14 residues. The CDR3 region is CASSEVRGTYGYTF. DNA of the CDR3: TGTGCCAGCAGTGAAGTACGGGGGACCTATGGCTACACCTTC.

The chain recombines TRBV5-1 with TRBJ2-5, with D possibly being TRBD1 (8 bases). V gave up 4 bases and J gave up 6 bases, with 22 bases separating them. Germline CDR1 and CDR2: SGHRS and YFSETQ. This CDR3 is 16 amino acids long. CDR3 nucleotides: TGCGCCAGCAGCCTGATGACAGGGGAGGGAAAAAAGACCCAGTACTTC. Its translation is CASSLMTGEGKKTQYF.

This clone was counted between two and nine times. V usage is TRBV27 and J usage is TRBJ1-2; TRBD1 aligns across 8 bases. The germline CDR1 and CDR2 sequences are MNHEY and SMNVEV (reference sequence). The CDR3 spans 14 residues. Unmatched junction bases numbered 9, after V lost 6 bases and J lost 6 bases. CDR3 protein: CASRAQGARDGYTF. CDR3 coding DNA: TGTGCCAGCAGAGCGCAGGGGGCGCGGGATGGCTACACCTTC.

The chain is built from TRBV27 and TRBJ1-6; D gene ambiguous. Trimming took off 5 bases at V and 5 bases at J, with 13 bases between the two ends. The CDR3 spans 15 residues. Looked up from germline, CDR1 is MNHEY and CDR2 is SMNVEV (reference sequence). The CDR3 DNA follows: TGTGCCAGCAGTCCTACCCGGGAAAATAATTCACCCCTCCACTTT. Its translation is CASSPTRENNSPLHF.

The chain is built from TRBV11-2 and TRBJ2-7, with 7 bases that match TRBD1. Germline V lookup: CDR1 SGHAT, CDR2 FQNNGV. The junction had 3 bases not matched to a gene; V was cut back by 1 base and J by 3 bases. There are 14 residues in the CDR3. The CDR3 DNA reads as TGTGCCAGCAGCTTAGGACAGGGTCGCTACGAGCAGTACTTC. Amino acids: CASSLGQGRYEQYF.

V is TRBV5-1 and J is TRBJ1-5, with a possible D match to TRBD1 (6 bases). Germline-derived CDR1 and CDR2 are SGHRS and YFSETQ. Trimming removed 0 bases from V and 3 bases from J, with 10 bases in between. The CDR3 totals 15 residues. CDR3 nucleotide sequence: TGCGCCAGCAGCTTGGGGGCAGGGGACAATCAGCCCCAGCATTTT. It yields the protein CASSLGAGDNQPQHF.

The chain employs TRBV27 and TRBJ2-1; 10 nucleotides agree with TRBD1. This CDR3 contains 15 residues. After removal of 5 bases from V and 7 bases from J, the junction contained 8 bases not matched to a gene. Germline V gene sequence: CDR1 MNHEY, CDR2 SMNVEV (reference sequence). As DNA, the CDR3 is TGTGCCAGCAGTCCTCTCGGGACAGGGGTAAATGAGCAGTTCTTC. Translating it yields CASSPLGTGVNEQFF.

The rearrangement joins TRBV27 to TRBJ1-1; perhaps TRBD1 as D (5 bases). Trimming stripped 5 bases from V and 0 bases from J, with 10 bases between. The CDR3 is made up of 14 amino acids. Per germline, CDR1 MNHEY and CDR2 SMNVEV (reference sequence). CDR3 region: CASSRGLLNTEAFF. The CDR3 DNA is TGTGCCAGCAGTAGGGGACTGTTGAACACTGAAGCTTTCTTT.